The clone carrying this T cell receptor beta chain occurred a few times. The data were produced by immunoSEQ multiplex PCR, yet TCRdb's version contains in-frame clones alone and is incomplete. The sample holds about 2,800 clones, over 20% seen once. CDR3 length: 14 amino acids. The data are from a study of T cells in localized non-small cell lung cancer. The sequenced sample was normal lung tissue next to the tumor, obtained before any cancer treatment. The clonotype originates from a woman aged 35 to 75 with stage I lung adenocarcinoma. This rearrangement joins TRBV12-2 to TRBJ2-6. TRBV12-2 constitutes a pseudogene. CDR3 nucleotide sequence: TGTGCCAGTCAGGCCCAAGGTGGGGCCAACGTCCTGACTTTC. This encodes CASQAQGGANVLTF.